Each of the 19 T cell receptor beta chains below was sequenced from the same sample in a study of blood T cell repertoires in COVID-19. TCRdb keeps only in-frame clones here, not all; method: immunoSEQ multiplex PCR. The repertoire consists of about 83,000 clones, with about 90% occurring once and the leading ten covering about 3%. Sequences were obtained from peripheral blood. The receptors here all came from a woman in her forties or fifties with active or convalescent COVID-19.

V usage is TRBV6-6 and J usage is TRBJ1-1; possibly TRBD1 for D (5 bases). This CDR3 has 14 residues. Deletions cut 0 bases from V and 5 bases from J, with 10 bases between. CDR1 is MNHNY, CDR2 SVGAGI, per germline (reference sequence). The DNA for the CDR3 is TGTGCCAGCAGTTACTCTGGGGGAGGTACTGAAGCTTTCTTT. Amino acids: CASSYSGGGTEAFF.

This clone has a handful of counts. The chain couples TRBV21-1 to TRBJ1-1; the listed D gene, TRBD1, was not tested against the DNA. TRBV21-1 counts as a pseudogene. This CDR3 has 16 residues. CDR3 residues: CASSKVGSQPNTEAFF. CDR3 DNA: TGTGCCAGCAGCAAAGTGGGCAGCCAGCCGAACACTGAAGCTTTCTTT.

The rearrangement uses TRBV30 and TRBJ1-2; D not certain. The V and J ends lost 3 bases and 13 bases respectively, with 21 bases between them. CDR3 length: 13 amino acids. Germline V gene sequence: CDR1 GTSNPN, CDR2 SVGIG (reference sequence). CDR3 bases: TGTGCCTGGAGCCCGTACGCCGCAGGTAGCGGCACCTTC. Translating it yields CAWSPYAAGSGTF.

The chain couples TRBV7-9 to TRBJ2-7, with TRBD2 matching 12 bases. Germline CDR1 SEHNR, CDR2 FQNEAQ (reference sequence). V shed 0 bases, J shed 7 bases, and the junction held 4 bases outside the gene matches. The CDR3 totals 15 residues. The CDR3 spells CASSLAPSGGGEQYF. The CDR3 region has the DNA TGTGCCAGCAGCTTAGCTCCTAGCGGGGGGGGAGAGCAGTACTTC.

The genes are TRBV6-5 and TRBJ1-3; TRBD1 might be the D (5 bases). V lost 6 bases and J 6 bases, leaving 15 bases between the germline ends. CDR1 is MNHEY, CDR2 SVGAGI, per germline. CDR3 length: 14 residues. For the CDR3, the DNA is TGTGCCAGCAGCTCAGGACACCAGTTAAACACCATATATTTT. It translates to CASSSGHQLNTIYF.

In this sample, this clone turned up once. The V gene is TRBV18, the J gene TRBJ1-1; 9 nucleotides match TRBD1. The CDR3 length is 16 residues. Per the germline V gene, CDR1 is KGHSH and CDR2 is LQKENI. V gave up 3 bases and J gave up 4 bases; unmatched junction bases: 9. The chain's CDR3 is CASSPRTGAGGTEAFF. CDR3 nucleotides: TGTGCCAGCTCACCCCGGACAGGGGCTGGAGGCACTGAAGCTTTCTTT.

This clone was picked up one time. The J gene is TRBJ2-7, the V gene TRBV7-3, with TRBD1 matching 7 bases. The CDR3 runs 14 residues. Germline lookup yields CDR1 SGHTA and CDR2 FQGTGA. V dropped 5 bases and J dropped 4; count of bases not matched to a gene: 8. The CDR3 coding sequence is TGTGCCAGCAGCCTCGGGACAGTCCTGTACGAGCAGTACTTC. Protein product: CASSLGTVLYEQYF.

The rearrangement joins TRBV27 to TRBJ1-2, with a possible D match to TRBD1 (5 bases). Trimming removed 10 bases from V and 3 bases from J, with 24 bases in between. The germline gives CDR1 MNHEY, CDR2 SMNVEV (reference sequence). This CDR3 has 16 amino acids. The CDR3 DNA reads as TGTGCCACCTTCCCCCTCGCCGGGGGAAGGGACTATGGCTACACCTTC. It yields the protein CATFPLAGGRDYGYTF.

The chain combines TRBV11-1 with TRBJ1-2; D not certain. Trimming took 5 bases from V and 2 from J, leaving 18 bases between them. The CDR3 loop spans 16 amino acids. Germline CDR1 SGHAT, CDR2 FQDESV (reference sequence). In DNA, the CDR3 is TGTGCCAGCAGCACTCATACTGCTTCTAAGAACTATGGCTACACCTTC. Translating gives CASSTHTASKNYGYTF.

The chain uses TRBV10-3 and TRBJ2-5; D may be TRBD2 (5 bases). Germline V gene lookup returns CDR1 ENHRY and CDR2 SYGVKD. Deletions cut 3 bases from V and 1 base from J, with 9 bases between. The CDR3 is 14 residues long. The CDR3 nucleotides read TGTGCCATCAGTGATGGAGGAACCCAAGAGACCCAGTACTTC. Residues: CAISDGGTQETQYF.

The chain joins TRBV29-1 to TRBJ1-4, with D hard to call. The germline V gene has CDR1 SQVTM and CDR2 ANQGSEA. The V end lost 1 base, the J end lost 5 bases, and 17 bases lay between the germline ends. The CDR3 length is 16 residues. CDR3: CSVEGEAGQTNEKLFF. CDR3 nucleotides: TGCAGCGTTGAAGGGGAGGCGGGCCAGACGAATGAAAAACTGTTTTTT.

The chain combines TRBV6-5 with TRBJ2-7, with a weak D call TRBD1 (6 bases). The germline V gene encodes CDR1 MNHEY and CDR2 SVGAGI. CDR3 size: 13 residues. V lost 6 bases and J 6 bases, leaving 15 bases between the germline ends. The CDR3 DNA reads TGTGCCAGCAGCACCCTGGACAGCCTCGAGCAGTACTTC. It codes for CASSTLDSLEQYF.

This clone is a singleton in its sample. This sequence joins TRBV5-5 and TRBJ1-5; D perhaps matches TRBD1 (5 bases). Trimming pared 0 bases from V and 6 bases from J, leaving 16 bases between. This CDR3 region has 16 residues. Per germline, CDR1 SGHKS and CDR2 YYEKEE (reference sequence). DNA for the CDR3: TGTGCCAGCAGCTTGGGGGAGGGGCTCCGGGGTCAGCCCCAGCATTTT. Protein product: CASSLGEGLRGQPQHF.

The chain uses TRBV19 and TRBJ2-2, with a weak D call TRBD2 (5 bases). The germline V gene has CDR1 LNHDA and CDR2 SQIVND (reference sequence). The CDR3 consists of 17 residues. Trimming stripped 3 bases from V and 6 bases from J, with 20 bases between. The CDR3 bases are TGTGCCAGTAGTATGAGGGTCACAGCGACGGGCGCCGGGGAGCTGTTTTTT. It encodes CASSMRVTATGAGELFF.

The chain links TRBV30 to TRBJ2-7; 7 nucleotides align to TRBD1. The CDR3 sequence is 15 residues long. CDR1 GTSNPN and CDR2 SVGIG come from the germline V gene (reference sequence). V trimming: 3 bases; J trimming: 0 bases; junction bases outside the gene matches: 8. In DNA, the CDR3 is TGTGCCTGGAGGGTCACAGGGGCCCACTCCTACGAGCAGTACTTC. This sequence encodes CAWRVTGAHSYEQYF. The full variable domain, with the rest looked up from reference TRBV30 and TRBJ2-7, is SQTIHQWPATLVQPVGSPLSLECTVEGTSNPNLYWYRQAAGRGLQLLFYSVGIGQISSEVPQNLSASRPQDRQFILSSKKLLLSDSGFYLCAWRVTGAHSYEQYFGPGTRLTVT.

This clone has more than one count but fewer than ten. The chain carries TRBV27 and TRBJ1-2; D not certain. In germline, CDR1 is MNHEY, CDR2 SMNVEV (reference sequence). The CDR3 totals 13 residues. V lost 5 bases and J lost 7, with 14 bases in between. CDR3 loop: CASSPTLAGGYTF. The CDR3 nucleotides are TGTGCCAGCAGTCCAACACTGGCGGGTGGCTACACCTTC.

The gene calls are TRBV9 and TRBJ2-7, with D possibly being TRBD1 (5 bases). From germline, CDR1 is SGDLS and CDR2 YYNGEE. CDR3 size: 13 residues. V gave up 0 bases and J gave up 3 bases, with 7 bases separating them. The CDR3 loop is CASSVGGRYEQYF. In nucleotides, the CDR3 is TGTGCCAGCAGCGTAGGGGGCCGCTACGAGCAGTACTTC.

This chain joins TRBV9 and TRBJ1-1; D not certain. The CDR3 consists of 16 residues. The V and J ends lost 3 bases and 0 bases respectively, with 15 bases between them. Germline loops: CDR1 SGDLS, CDR2 YYNGEE. The CDR3 nucleotides are TGTGCCAGCAGCGACCCCCACGACTATTTGAACACTGAAGCTTTCTTT. Its protein product is CASSDPHDYLNTEAFF.

The gene calls are TRBV5-6 and TRBJ1-1, with D tentatively TRBD1 (5 bases). Trimming removed 3 bases from V and 0 bases from J, with 12 bases in between. This CDR3 is 15 amino acids long. The germline V gene has CDR1 SGHDT and CDR2 YYEEEE. In DNA form, the CDR3 reads TGTGCCAGCAGCTCACACAGGATCCTGAACACTGAAGCTTTCTTT. The encoded protein is CASSSHRILNTEAFF.